The clone carrying this T cell receptor beta chain was counted only a few times. Its antigen is not identified. The data derive from a study of T-cell memory formation after mild COVID-19. Overall study findings and caveats: The second-wave clones peaking on day 37 were not confirmed as SARS-CoV-2-specific. Cross-reactive memory appears to have joined, as suggested by some responding clones showing up in pre-infection memory.

Deletions cut 7 bases from V and 5 bases from J, with 15 bases between. The CDR3 runs to 14 residues. Constant-segment primers and 5'RACE yielded cDNA libraries for TCR alpha and TCR beta, each carrying sample barcodes and UMIs. TCRdb passed the 5' RACE reads through MiXCR, listing each CDR3 protein once. The sample has about 400,000 distinct CDR3 sequences, approximately 15% seen once. This sequence originates from a man younger than 35 who had mild COVID-19 (a few samples of this study predate the infection). Cell type and time point are not known. The V gene is TRBV12-3 or TRBV12-4, the J gene TRBJ1-5, with D perhaps matching TRBD1 (6 bases). Sequencing was carried out using PBMCs or a T cell subset sorted from them (not recorded which). Here the CDR3 DNA reads TGTGCCAGCACTTTTTCAGGGGACGATCAGCCCCAGCATTTT. This codes for CASTFSGDDQPQHF.